This T cell receptor beta chain originates from a study of T cell responses to AZD1222 COVID-19 vaccine. This clone was counted a few times. The antigen is undetermined. Generated by immunoSEQ multiplex PCR, the TCRdb table keeps only in-frame clones and is missing some. The table includes under 150,000 clones, 80% to 90% detected once. Points from the study as a whole: Spike-specific TCR breadth and depth grew following two AZD1222 doses.

Per germline, CDR1 SGHTA and CDR2 FQGNSA. J was trimmed by 9 bases and V by 5 bases; bases with no gene match: 11. CDR3 length equals 14 residues. This material consisted of peripheral blood, taken 28 days after the second AZD1222 dose. The TCR was taken from an adult who received the AZD1222 COVID-19 vaccine. The chain couples TRBV7-2 to TRBJ1-2; 8 nucleotides line up with TRBD1. DNA for the CDR3: TGTGCCAGCAGCCCTGGGGGGACAGGTGTTCGCTACACCTTC. This translates into CASSPGGTGVRYTF.